This T cell receptor beta chain stems from a study of cytomegalovirus exposure and HLA in healthy donors. General study points: Several V segments, TRBV6-2 and TRBV6-3 among them, could not be told apart and were dropped. A later analysis found most CMV-associated TCR beta chains apparently HLA-restricted.

The donors were healthy bone marrow donors. Germline values: CDR1 MNHNS, CDR2 SASEGT. V shed 4 bases and J shed 2 bases, with 15 bases lying between them. The CDR3 is 16 residues long. Of note for this clone: Its antigen is unidentified.

Researchers ran the PCR with 60 Vbeta and 13 Jbeta primers. Profiling relied on immunoSEQ multiplex PCR, and the TCRdb table lists in-frame clones only, not all of them. The sample lists about 110,000 clones; around 80% were seen once. V gene TRBV6-1 combines with J gene TRBJ1-5; D gene ambiguous. The sequenced sample was PBMCs. The receptor's source is a man aged 25-45 years in good health and CMV-seropositive. The CDR3 sequence: CASSAQGVGGNQPQHF. The CDR3 bases are TGTGCCAGCAGTGCCCAAGGAGTAGGCGGCAATCAGCCCCAGCATTTT.